This TCR beta chain appears in the sequencing data of a study of cytomegalovirus exposure and HLA in healthy donors. This clone was recorded only once. With 60 Vbeta and 13 Jbeta primers, the PCR was carried out. This table comes from immunoSEQ multiplex PCR, and its TCRdb copy is limited to in-frame clones, with some not included. The data hold about 160,000 clones, with roughly four fifths observed a single time. Germline V gives CDR1 MNHNS, CDR2 SASEGT. With 1 base removed from V and 9 bases from J, the gap between germline ends came to 6 bases. The CDR3 loop spans 11 amino acids. The V gene is TRBV6-1, the J gene TRBJ2-5; no clear D gene. The sequenced sample was PBMCs. The clonotype was recovered from a man aged 50 or older in good health and CMV-seropositive. Here the CDR3 DNA reads TGTGCCAGCAGTGAAGGGCAGGCCCAGTACTTC. It specifies CASSEGQAQYF.